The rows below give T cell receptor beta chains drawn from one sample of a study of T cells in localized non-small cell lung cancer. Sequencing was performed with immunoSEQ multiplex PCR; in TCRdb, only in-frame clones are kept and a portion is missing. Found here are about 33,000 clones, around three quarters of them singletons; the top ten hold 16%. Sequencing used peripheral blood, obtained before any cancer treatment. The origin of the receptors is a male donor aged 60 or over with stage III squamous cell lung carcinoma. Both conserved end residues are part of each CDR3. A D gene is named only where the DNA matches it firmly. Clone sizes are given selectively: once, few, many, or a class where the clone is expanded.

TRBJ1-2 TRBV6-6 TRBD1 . TGTGCCAGCAGCCCAGGGGGCTTAGGGTATGGCTACACCTTC CASSPGGLGYGYTF
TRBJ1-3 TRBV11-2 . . TGTGCCAGCAGCTTTCGTTCCCGACAGATGACAAGAAACACCATATATTTT CASSFRSRQMTRNTIYF
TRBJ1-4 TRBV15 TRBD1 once TGTGCCACCAGCAGGGACAGGGGGGAAGAAAAACTGTTTTTT CATSRDRGEEKLFF
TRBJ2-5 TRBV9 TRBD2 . TGTGCCAGCAGCGTAGTCCCCGGGACTAGCGGGGTACAAGAGACCCAGTACTTC CASSVVPGTSGVQETQYF
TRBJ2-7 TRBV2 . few TGTGCCAGCATCGAGGGGGGGGCCAGCTCCTACGAGCAGTACTTC CASIEGGASSYEQYF
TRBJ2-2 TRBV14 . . TGTGCCAGCAGCCAAGTTCAGCCCGCGAACACCGGGGAGCTGTTTTTT CASSQVQPANTGELFF
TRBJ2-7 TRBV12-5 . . TGTGCTAGTGGTCCGAACAGCTACGAGCAGTACTTC CASGPNSYEQYF
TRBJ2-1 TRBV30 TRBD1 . TGTGCCTGGAGTAGGCAGGGGGCGATCGGGGAGCAGTTCTTC CAWSRQGAIGEQFF
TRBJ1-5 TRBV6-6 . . TGTGCCAGCAGAACTTCCGGGGGCCAGCCCCAGCATTTT CASRTSGGQPQHF
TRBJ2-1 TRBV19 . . TGTGCCAGTAGTATTGGGGCCGGGACTCTTTACAATGAGCAGTTCTTC CASSIGAGTLYNEQFF
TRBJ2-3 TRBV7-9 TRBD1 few TGTGCCAGCAGCTTGGGGACAGGGACCCCAGATACGCAGTATTTT CASSLGTGTPDTQYF
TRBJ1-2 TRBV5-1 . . TGCGCCAGCAGCTTGGTTCCGGACAGCCTTGGCTACACCTTC CASSLVPDSLGYTF